These 9 T cell receptor beta chains originate from one sample sequenced in a study of neoadjuvant anti-PD-1 for oral cavity cancer (dated by TCRdb to the early 2020s). Reading the label with the study, this specimen's time point is: before neoadjuvant nivolumab. Library preparation used the immunoSEQ multiplex PCR assay. Sourced from immuneACCESS, this table was stored by TCRdb with only in-frame sequences that have V and J called. A share of the clones is absent; for the studies checked, an unresolved V gene accounts for under half, and the remainder has no known explanation. The sample contains about 12,000 clones, roughly 70% of them found a single time. Nearly 7% of the sample rests with the top ten. This material consisted of tumor tissue, taken before nivolumab (anti-PD-1) treatment. These receptors originate from a person between 40 and 85 years old with oral cavity squamous cell carcinoma. The donor label of this sample is uncertain.

As DNA, the CDR3 is TGTGCCAGCAGCCCGATGGGACTAGCGGGGGGGAAAAACATTCAGTACTTC. Protein product: CASSPMGLAGGKNIQYF. The rearrangement uses TRBV7-2 and TRBJ2-4; 16 bases fit TRBD2. Germline CDR1 is SGHTA and CDR2 is FQGNSA. The CDR3 totals 17 residues. The ends lost 5 bases at V and 4 bases at J; junction bases unmatched: 5.

This chain connects TRBV29-1 to TRBJ2-3; no clear D. The CDR3 length is 11 residues. Germline CDR1 is SQVTM and CDR2 is ANQGSEA. V was pared by 8 bases and J by 3 bases, with 9 bases between. The CDR3 loop reads CSTAPTDTQYF. In nucleotides, the CDR3 is TGCAGCACCGCCCCGACAGATACGCAGTATTTT.

This chain connects TRBV15 to TRBJ2-1; tentative D call: TRBD1 (5 bases). The germline V and J ends were trimmed by 5 bases and 5 bases, with 13 bases remaining between them. Germline assignment: CDR1 LNHNV and CDR2 YYDKDF (reference sequence). The CDR3 runs to 14 residues. CDR3: CATSGWTSHNEQFF. CDR3 in DNA: TGTGCCACCAGCGGCTGGACAAGCCACAATGAGCAGTTCTTC.

The V gene is TRBV7-6, the J gene TRBJ1-1; D call uncertain. In germline, CDR1 is SGHVS, CDR2 FNYEAQ. Trimming took off 2 bases at V and 1 base at J, with 5 bases between the two ends. The CDR3 is 13 residues long. The CDR3 reads CASSLKANTEAFF. CDR3 sequence (DNA): TGTGCCAGCAGCTTAAAGGCGAACACTGAAGCTTTCTTT.

J is TRBJ2-5 and V is TRBV5-1, with a tentative D call TRBD2 (6 bases). The germline V gene encodes CDR1 SGHRS and CDR2 YFSETQ. The ends were cut back, 1 base at V and 4 bases at J, with 8 bases in the middle. The CDR3 totals 13 residues. CDR3 in amino acids: CASSLPGGETQYF. The CDR3 DNA reads as TGCGCCAGCAGCTTGCCCGGGGGAGAGACCCAGTACTTC.

This clone was counted only a few times. The chain uses TRBV7-9 and TRBJ1-4; D is uncertain. The CDR3 has 14 amino acids. The germline CDR1 and CDR2 sequences are SEHNR and FQNEAQ (reference sequence). V lost 1 base and J lost 7, with 10 bases in between. The CDR3 nucleotides read TGTGCCAGCAGCTTAGGCGTGGGTGGTGAAAAACTGTTTTTT. Translating it yields CASSLGVGGEKLFF.

The chain links TRBV4-2 to TRBJ2-1; D call uncertain. The germline CDR1 and CDR2 sequences are LGHNA and YNFKEQ. Trimming left V 0 bases short and J 1 base short, with 7 bases between. The CDR3 consists of 15 residues. CDR3 bases: TGTGCCAGCAGCCAAGATTGGGGTTCCTACAATGAGCAGTTCTTC. Translated, it gives CASSQDWGSYNEQFF.

The gene calls are TRBV18 and TRBJ2-7; 9 bases are shared with TRBD2. The CDR3 contains 15 residues. The V and J ends lost 3 bases and 5 bases, in that order; junction bases with no gene match: 8. Germline V CDR1 and CDR2: KGHSH, LQKENI. The chain's CDR3 is CASSPALAGFDEQYF. CDR3 bases: TGTGCCAGCTCACCGGCGCTAGCGGGATTTGACGAGCAGTACTTC.

V usage is TRBV7-9 and J usage is TRBJ2-1, with D perhaps matching TRBD1 (5 bases). In germline, CDR1 is SEHNR, CDR2 FQNEAQ (reference sequence). Trimming took 2 bases from V and 4 from J, leaving 24 bases between them. The CDR3 has 19 amino acids. The CDR3 region has the DNA TGTGCCAGCAGCTTAATGGCGTTCATCACAGGAGTAAGTTACAATGAGCAGTTCTTC. Its translation is CASSLMAFITGVSYNEQFF.